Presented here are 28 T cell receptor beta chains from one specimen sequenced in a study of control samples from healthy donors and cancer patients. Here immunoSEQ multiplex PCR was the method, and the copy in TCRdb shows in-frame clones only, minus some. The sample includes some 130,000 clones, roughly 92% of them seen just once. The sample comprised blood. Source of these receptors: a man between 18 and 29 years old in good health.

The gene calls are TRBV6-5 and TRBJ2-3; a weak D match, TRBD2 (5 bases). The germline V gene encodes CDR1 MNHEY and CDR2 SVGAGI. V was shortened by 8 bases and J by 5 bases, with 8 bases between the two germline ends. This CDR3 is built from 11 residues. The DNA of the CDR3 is TGTGCCAGCCAGCGGCAAGATACGCAGTATTTT. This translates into CASQRQDTQYF.

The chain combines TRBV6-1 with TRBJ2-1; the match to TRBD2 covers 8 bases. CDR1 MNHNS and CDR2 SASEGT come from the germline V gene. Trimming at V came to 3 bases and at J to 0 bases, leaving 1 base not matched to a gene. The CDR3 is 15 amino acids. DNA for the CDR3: TGTGCCAGCAGTGACGGGGGGGGCTCCTACAATGAGCAGTTCTTC. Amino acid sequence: CASSDGGGSYNEQFF.

The CDR3 nucleotides are TGTGCCAGTACAGGGCTCGGCAAAAACATTCAGTACTTC. Translated: CASTGLGKNIQYF. This chain uses TRBV19 with TRBJ2-4; TRBD1 might be the D (5 bases). Germline V gene lookup returns CDR1 LNHDA and CDR2 SQIVND (reference sequence). V was clipped by 7 bases and J by 3 bases, with 10 bases between them. The CDR3 length is 13 residues.

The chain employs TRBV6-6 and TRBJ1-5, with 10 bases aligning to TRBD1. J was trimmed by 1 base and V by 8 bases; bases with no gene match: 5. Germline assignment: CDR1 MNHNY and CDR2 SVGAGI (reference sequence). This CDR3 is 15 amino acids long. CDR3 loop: CASCWTGGSNQPQHF. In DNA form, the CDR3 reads TGTGCCAGCTGCTGGACAGGGGGGAGCAATCAGCCCCAGCATTTT.

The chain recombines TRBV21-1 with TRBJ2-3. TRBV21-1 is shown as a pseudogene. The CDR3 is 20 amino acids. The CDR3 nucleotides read TGTGCCAGCAGCAAAGCGCCCCCCCCGGGGCACCCAGAGTGTACAGATACGCAGTATTTT. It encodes CASSKAPPPGHPECTDTQYF.

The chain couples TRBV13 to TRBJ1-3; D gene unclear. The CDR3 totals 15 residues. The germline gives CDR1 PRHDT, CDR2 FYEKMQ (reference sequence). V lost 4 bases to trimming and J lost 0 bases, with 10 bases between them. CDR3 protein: CASSSGVGSGNTIYF. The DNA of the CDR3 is TGTGCCAGCAGCTCGGGAGTGGGCTCTGGAAACACCATATATTTT.

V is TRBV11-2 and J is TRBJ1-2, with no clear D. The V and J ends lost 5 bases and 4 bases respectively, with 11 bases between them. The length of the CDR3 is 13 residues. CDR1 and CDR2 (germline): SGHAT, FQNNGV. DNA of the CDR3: TGTGCCAGCAGCCCGGACTTGTCCTATGGCTACACCTTC. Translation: CASSPDLSYGYTF.

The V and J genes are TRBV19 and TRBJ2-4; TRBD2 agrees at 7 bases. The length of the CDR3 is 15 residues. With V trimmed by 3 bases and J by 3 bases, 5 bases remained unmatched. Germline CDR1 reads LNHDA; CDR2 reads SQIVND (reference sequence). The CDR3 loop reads CASSIPGGSKNIQYF. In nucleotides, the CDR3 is TGTGCCAGTAGTATTCCGGGCGGGAGCAAAAACATTCAGTACTTC.

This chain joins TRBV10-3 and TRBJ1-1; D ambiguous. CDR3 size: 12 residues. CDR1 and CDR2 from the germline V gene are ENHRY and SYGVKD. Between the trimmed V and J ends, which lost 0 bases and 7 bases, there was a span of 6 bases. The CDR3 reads CAISESKGEAFF. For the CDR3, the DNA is TGTGCCATCAGTGAGTCCAAAGGTGAAGCTTTCTTT.

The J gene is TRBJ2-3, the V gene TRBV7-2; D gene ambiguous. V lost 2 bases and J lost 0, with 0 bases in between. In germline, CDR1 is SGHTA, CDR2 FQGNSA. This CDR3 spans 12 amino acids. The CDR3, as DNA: TGTGCCAGCAGCTTAAGCACAGATACGCAGTATTTT. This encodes CASSLSTDTQYF.

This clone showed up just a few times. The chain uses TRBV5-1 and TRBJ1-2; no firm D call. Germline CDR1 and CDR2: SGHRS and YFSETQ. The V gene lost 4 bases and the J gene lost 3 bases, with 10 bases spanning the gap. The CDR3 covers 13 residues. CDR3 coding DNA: TGCGCCAGCAGCGCCGCCTGGGACTATGGCTACACCTTC. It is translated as CASSAAWDYGYTF.

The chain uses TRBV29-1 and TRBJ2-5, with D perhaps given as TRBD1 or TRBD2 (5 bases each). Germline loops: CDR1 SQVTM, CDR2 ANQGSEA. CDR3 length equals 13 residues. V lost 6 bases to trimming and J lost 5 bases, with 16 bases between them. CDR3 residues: CSVRGRPDETQYF. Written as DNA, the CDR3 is TGCAGCGTGAGGGGACGACCCGATGAGACCCAGTACTTC.

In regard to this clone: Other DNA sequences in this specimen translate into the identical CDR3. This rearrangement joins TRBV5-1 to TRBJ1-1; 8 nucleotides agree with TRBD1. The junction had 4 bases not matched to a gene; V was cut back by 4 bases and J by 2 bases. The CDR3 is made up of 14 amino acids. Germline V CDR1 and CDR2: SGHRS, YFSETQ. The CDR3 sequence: CASSLGTGNTEAFF. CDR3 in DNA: TGCGCCAGCAGCCTTGGGACAGGCAACACTGAAGCTTTCTTT. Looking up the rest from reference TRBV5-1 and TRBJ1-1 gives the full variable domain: KAGVTQTPRYLIKTRGQQVTLSCSPISGHRSVSWYQQTPGQGLQFLFEYFSETQRNKGNFPGRFSGRQFSNSRSEMNVSTLELGDSALYLCASSLGTGNTEAFFGQGTRLTVV.

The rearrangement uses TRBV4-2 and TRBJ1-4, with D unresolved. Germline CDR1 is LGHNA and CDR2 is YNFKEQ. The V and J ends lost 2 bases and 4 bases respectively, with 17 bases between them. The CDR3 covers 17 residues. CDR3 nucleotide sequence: TGTGCCAGCAGCCAACGACCGCCGGGAGGGTTTAATGAAAAACTGTTTTTT. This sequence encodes CASSQRPPGGFNEKLFF.

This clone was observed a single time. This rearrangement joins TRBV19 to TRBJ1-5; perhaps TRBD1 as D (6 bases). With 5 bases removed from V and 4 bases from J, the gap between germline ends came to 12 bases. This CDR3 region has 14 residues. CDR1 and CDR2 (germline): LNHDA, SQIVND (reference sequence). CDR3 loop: CASSSGQTNQPQHF. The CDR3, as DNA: TGTGCCAGTAGTTCAGGACAGACTAATCAGCCCCAGCATTTT.

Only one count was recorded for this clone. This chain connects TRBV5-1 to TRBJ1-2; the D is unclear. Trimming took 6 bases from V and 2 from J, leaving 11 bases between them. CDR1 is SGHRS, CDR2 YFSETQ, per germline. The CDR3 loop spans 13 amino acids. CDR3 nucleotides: TGCGCCAGCATCGTACAGTTGAACTATGGCTACACCTTC. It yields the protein CASIVQLNYGYTF.

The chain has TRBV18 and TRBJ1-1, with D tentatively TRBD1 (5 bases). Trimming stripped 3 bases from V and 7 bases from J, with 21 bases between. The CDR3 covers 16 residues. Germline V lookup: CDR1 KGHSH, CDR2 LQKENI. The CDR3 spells CASSPTQGWGRSEAFF. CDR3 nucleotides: TGTGCCAGCTCACCGACCCAGGGTTGGGGAAGGAGTGAAGCTTTCTTT.

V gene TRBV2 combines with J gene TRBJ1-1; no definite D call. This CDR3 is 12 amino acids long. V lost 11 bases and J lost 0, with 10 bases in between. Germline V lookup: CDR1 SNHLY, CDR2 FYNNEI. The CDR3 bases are TGTGCCGGTGGACGGATGAACACTGAAGCTTTCTTT. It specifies CAGGRMNTEAFF.

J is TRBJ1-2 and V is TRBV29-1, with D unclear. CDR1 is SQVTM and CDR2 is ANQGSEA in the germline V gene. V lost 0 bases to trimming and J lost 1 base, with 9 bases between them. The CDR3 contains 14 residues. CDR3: CSVEDEQFNYGYTF. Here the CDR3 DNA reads TGCAGCGTTGAAGACGAACAGTTTAACTATGGCTACACCTTC.

The CDR3 nucleotides read TGTGCCAGCAGCTCCTTTGGGGGGTCACCCCTCCACTTT. Translation: CASSSFGGSPLHF. The gene calls are TRBV13 and TRBJ1-6; a possible D gene is TRBD1 (5 bases). Germline values: CDR1 PRHDT, CDR2 FYEKMQ (reference sequence). This CDR3 has 13 amino acids. Trimming removed 4 bases from V and 10 bases from J, with 11 bases in between.

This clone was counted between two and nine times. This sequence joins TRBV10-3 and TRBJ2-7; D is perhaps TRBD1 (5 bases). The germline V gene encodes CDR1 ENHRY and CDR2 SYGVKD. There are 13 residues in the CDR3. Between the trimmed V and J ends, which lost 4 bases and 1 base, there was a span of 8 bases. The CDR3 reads CAISGAGSYEQYF. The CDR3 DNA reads TGTGCCATCAGTGGGGCAGGGTCCTACGAGCAGTACTTC.

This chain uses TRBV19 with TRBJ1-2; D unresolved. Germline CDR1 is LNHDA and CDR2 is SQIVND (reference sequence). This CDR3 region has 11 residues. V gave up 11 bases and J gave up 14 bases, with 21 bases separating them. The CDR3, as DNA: TGTGCCTCTCGTCGGGCCGCGGCAGAAACCTTC. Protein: CASRRAAAETF.

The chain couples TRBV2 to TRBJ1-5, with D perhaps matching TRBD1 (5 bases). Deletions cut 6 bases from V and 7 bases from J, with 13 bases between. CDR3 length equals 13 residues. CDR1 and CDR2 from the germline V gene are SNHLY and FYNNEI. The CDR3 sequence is CASRRGGLQPQHF. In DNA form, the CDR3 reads TGTGCCAGCAGGAGGGGAGGGTTACAGCCCCAGCATTTT.

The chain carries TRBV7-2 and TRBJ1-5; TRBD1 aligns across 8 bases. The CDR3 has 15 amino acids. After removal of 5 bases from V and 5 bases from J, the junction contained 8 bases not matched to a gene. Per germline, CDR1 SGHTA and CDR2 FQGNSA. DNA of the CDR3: TGTGCCAGCAGCCCCCTTGGACAGGGCGATCAGCCCCAGCATTTT. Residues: CASSPLGQGDQPQHF.

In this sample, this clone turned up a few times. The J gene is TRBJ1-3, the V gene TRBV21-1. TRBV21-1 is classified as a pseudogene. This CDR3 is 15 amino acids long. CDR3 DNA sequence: TGTGCCAGCAGCAAAGGCGGGGACCCTGGAAACACCATATATTTT. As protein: CASSKGGDPGNTIYF.

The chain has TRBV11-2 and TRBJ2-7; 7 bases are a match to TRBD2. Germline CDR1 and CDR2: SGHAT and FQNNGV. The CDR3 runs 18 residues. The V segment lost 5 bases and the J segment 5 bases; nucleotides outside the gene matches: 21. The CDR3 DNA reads TGTGCCAGCAGCCGCCCCGGATTGGTCGCTAGCGGTTCCAACGAGCAGTACTTC. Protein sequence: CASSRPGLVASGSNEQYF.

CDR3 sequence: CASKTDPQGTEAFF. The CDR3 nucleotides are TGTGCCAGCAAGACAGACCCCCAGGGGACTGAAGCTTTCTTT. The V and J genes are TRBV6-5 and TRBJ1-1; possible D gene TRBD1, 6 bases. Germline V lookup: CDR1 MNHEY, CDR2 SVGAGI. The CDR3 covers 14 residues. The ends were cut back, 7 bases at V and 5 bases at J, with 17 bases in the middle.

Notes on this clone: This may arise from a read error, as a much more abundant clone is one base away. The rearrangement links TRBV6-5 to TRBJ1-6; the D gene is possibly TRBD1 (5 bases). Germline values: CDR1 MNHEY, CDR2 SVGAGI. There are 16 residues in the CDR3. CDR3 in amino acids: CASSYSIGQGNSSLHF. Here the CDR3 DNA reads TGTGCCAGCAGTTACTCGATAGGGCAGGGAAATTCATCCCTCCACTTT.